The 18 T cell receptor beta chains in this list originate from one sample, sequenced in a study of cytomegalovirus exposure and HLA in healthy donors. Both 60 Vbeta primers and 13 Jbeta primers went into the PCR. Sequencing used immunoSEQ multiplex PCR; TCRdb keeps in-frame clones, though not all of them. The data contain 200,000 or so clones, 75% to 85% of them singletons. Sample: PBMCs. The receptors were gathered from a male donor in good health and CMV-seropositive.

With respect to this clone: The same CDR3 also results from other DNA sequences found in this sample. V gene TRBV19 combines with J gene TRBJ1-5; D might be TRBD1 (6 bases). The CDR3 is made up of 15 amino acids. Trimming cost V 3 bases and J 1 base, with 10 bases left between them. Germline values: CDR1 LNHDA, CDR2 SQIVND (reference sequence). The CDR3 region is CASSIQGISNQPQHF. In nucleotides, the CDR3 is TGTGCCAGTAGTATCCAGGGGATCAGCAATCAGCCCCAGCATTTT.

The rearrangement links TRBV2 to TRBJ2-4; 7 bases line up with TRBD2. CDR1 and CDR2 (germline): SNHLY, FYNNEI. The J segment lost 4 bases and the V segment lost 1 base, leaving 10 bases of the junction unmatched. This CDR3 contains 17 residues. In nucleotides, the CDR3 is TGTGCCAGCAGTGAAGGGTTAACCGGGACTATAAAAAACATTCAGTACTTC. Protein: CASSEGLTGTIKNIQYF. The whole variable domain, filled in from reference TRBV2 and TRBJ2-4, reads EPEVTQTPSHQVTQMGQEVILRCVPISNHLYFYWYRQILGQKVEFLVSFYNNEISEKSEIFDDQFSVERPDGSNFTLKIRSTKLEDSAMYFCASSEGLTGTIKNIQYFGAGTRLSVL.

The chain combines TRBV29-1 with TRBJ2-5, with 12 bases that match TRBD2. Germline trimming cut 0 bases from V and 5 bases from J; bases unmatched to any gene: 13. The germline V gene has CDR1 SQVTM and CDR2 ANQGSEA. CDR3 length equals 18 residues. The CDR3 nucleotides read TGCAGCGTTGAAGATAAGACGGCTAGCGGGAGGGCCTGGGAGACCCAGTACTTC. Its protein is CSVEDKTASGRAWETQYF.

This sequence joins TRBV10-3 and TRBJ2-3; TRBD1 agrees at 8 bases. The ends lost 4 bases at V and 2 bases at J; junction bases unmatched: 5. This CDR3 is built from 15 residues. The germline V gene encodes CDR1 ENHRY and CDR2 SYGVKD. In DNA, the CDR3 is TGTGCCATCAGTGCAGGGGGCGAACTCACAGATACGCAGTATTTT. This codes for CAISAGGELTDTQYF.

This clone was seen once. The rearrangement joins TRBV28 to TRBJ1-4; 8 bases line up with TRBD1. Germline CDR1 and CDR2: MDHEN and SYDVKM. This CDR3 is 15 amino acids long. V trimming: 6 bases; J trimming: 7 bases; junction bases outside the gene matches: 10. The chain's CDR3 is CASRPQQGGSEKLFF. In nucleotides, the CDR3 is TGTGCCAGCAGACCCCAACAGGGGGGGAGTGAAAAACTGTTTTTT.

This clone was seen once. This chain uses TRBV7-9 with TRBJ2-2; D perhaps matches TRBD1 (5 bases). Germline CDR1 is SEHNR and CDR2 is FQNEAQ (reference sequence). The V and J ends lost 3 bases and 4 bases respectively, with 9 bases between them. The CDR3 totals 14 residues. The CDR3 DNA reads TGTGCCAGCAGCTTGACAGAGCCCACCGGGGAGCTGTTTTTT. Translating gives CASSLTEPTGELFF. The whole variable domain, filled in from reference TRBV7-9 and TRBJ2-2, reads DTGVSQNPRHKITKRGQNVTFRCDPISEHNRLYWYRQTLGQGPEFLTYFQNEAQLEKSRLLSDRFSAERPKGSFSTLEIQRTEQGDSAMYLCASSLTEPTGELFFGEGSRLTVL.

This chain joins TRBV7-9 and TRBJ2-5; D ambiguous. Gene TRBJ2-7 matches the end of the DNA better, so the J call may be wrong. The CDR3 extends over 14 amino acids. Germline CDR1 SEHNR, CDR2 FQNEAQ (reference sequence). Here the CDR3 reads CASSSTNTEYEQYF. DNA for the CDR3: TGTGCCAGCAGCTCCACCAATACAGAGTACGAGCAGTACTTC.

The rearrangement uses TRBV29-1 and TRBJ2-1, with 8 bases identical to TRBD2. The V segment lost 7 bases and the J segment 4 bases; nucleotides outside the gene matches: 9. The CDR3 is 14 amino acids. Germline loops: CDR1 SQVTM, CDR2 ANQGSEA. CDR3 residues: CSGRAGGLYNEQFF. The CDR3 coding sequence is TGCAGCGGCCGGGCGGGGGGACTTTACAATGAGCAGTTCTTC.

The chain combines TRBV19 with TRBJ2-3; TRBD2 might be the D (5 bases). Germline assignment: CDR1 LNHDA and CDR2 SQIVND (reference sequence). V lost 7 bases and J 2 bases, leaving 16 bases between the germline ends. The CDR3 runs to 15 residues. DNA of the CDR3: TGTGCCAGTACCATGGAGGCAGGTCCCACAGATACGCAGTATTTT. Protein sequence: CASTMEAGPTDTQYF.

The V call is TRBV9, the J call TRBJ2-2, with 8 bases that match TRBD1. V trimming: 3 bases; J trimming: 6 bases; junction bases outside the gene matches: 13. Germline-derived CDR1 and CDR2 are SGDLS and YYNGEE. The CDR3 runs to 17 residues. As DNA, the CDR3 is TGTGCCAGCAGCGCGACCGGACAGGGCCCTCGGGCCGGGGAGCTGTTTTTT. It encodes CASSATGQGPRAGELFF.

The CDR3 nucleotides are TGTGCCAGCAGTGAGCTTCCGACAGGGCGAGACTATGGCTACACCTTC. This codes for CASSELPTGRDYGYTF. The chain has TRBV2 and TRBJ1-2; 7 nucleotides match TRBD1. The CDR3 runs to 16 residues. Germline loops: CDR1 SNHLY, CDR2 FYNNEI. Trimming at V came to 3 bases and at J to 3 bases, leaving 10 bases not matched to a gene.

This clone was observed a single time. CDR3 DNA sequence: TGTGCCAGCAGTGAAGGTGGGGGGGGGCAGCCCCAGCATTTT. Its protein product is CASSEGGGGQPQHF. The rearrangement links TRBV6-5 to TRBJ1-5; D may be TRBD1 (5 bases). Germline-derived CDR1 and CDR2 are MNHEY and SVGAGI. V gave up 5 bases and J gave up 7 bases, with 15 bases separating them. This CDR3 has 14 amino acids.

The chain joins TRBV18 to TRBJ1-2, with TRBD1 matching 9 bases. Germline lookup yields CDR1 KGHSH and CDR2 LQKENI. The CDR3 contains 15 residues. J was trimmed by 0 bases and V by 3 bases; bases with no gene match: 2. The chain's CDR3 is CASSPDRGTNYGYTF. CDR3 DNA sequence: TGTGCCAGCTCACCCGACAGGGGGACTAACTATGGCTACACCTTC.

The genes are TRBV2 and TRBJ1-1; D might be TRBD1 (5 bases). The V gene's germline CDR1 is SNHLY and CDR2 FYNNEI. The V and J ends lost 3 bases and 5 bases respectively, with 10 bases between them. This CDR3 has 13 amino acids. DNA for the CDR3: TGTGCCAGCAGTGACAGGGTGGGGACTGAAGCTTTCTTT. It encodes CASSDRVGTEAFF.

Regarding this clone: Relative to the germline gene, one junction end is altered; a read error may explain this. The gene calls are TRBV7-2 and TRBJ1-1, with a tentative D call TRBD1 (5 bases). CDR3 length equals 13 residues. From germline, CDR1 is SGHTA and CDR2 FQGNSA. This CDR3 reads CASSSTVGTEASF. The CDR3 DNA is TGTGCCAGCAGCTCGACAGTGGGGACTGAAGCTTCCTTT.

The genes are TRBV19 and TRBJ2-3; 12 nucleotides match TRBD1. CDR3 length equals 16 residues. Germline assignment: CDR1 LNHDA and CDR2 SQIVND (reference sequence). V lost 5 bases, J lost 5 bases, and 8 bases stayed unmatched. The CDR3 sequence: CASSQMGQGAIDTQYF. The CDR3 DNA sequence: TGTGCCAGTAGTCAAATGGGACAGGGGGCAATAGATACGCAGTATTTT.

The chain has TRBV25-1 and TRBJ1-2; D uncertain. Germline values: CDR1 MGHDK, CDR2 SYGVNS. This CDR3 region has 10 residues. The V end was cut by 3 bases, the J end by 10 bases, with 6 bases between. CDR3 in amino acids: CASSDQFYTF. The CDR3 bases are TGTGCCAGCAGTGACCAGTTCTACACCTTC.

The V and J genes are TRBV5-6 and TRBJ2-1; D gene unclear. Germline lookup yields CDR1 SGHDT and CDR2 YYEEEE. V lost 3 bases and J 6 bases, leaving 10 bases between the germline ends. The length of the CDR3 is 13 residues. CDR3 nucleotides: TGTGCCAGCAGCTCCCTCTTAGCCAATGAGCAGTTCTTC. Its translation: CASSSLLANEQFF.